This T cell receptor beta chain was documented in a study of T cell responses to AZD1222 COVID-19 vaccine. CDR3 size: 18 residues. V lost 4 bases, J lost 3 bases, and 22 bases lay in between. Germline V gene lookup returns CDR1 KGHDR and CDR2 SFDVKD. Method: immunoSEQ multiplex PCR; TCRdb's copy keeps in-frame clones and lacks some. Of around 100,000 clones listed, just over 85% are singletons. J is TRBJ2-3 and V is TRBV24-1; D possibly matches TRBD1 or TRBD2 (5 bases each). The origin of this receptor is an adult in good health. The source material was peripheral blood, sampled on day 0 of AZD1222 vaccination. The CDR3 nucleotides are TGTGCCACCAGTGAGCCGACACCGGGGCTCTCCGGGACAGATACGCAGTATTTT. Translating it yields CATSEPTPGLSGTDTQYF.